A single sample gave rise to the 12 T cell receptor beta chains below, sequenced in a study of CD8+ T cells in alopecia areata (dated by TCRdb to between 2017 and 2018). The method was the immunoSEQ multiplex PCR assay. For TCR sequencing, RNA was extracted from every sample and reverse transcribed into cDNA to serve as template. The source is immuneACCESS, and TCRdb retained only in-frame sequences with V and J called. Part of the clones is not carried over; for the studies checked, unresolved V genes explain less than half of this, and the remainder is unexplained. In this sample the table shows 120,000 or so clones, 50% to 75% of which occur a single time. The leading ten clones occupy roughly 30% of the sample. The time point label for this specimen denotes: less than five weeks on oral tofacitinib. The sample's treatment or condition label is to be understood as: oral pan-JAK inhibitor, 5-10 mg twice daily.

Sample: CD8+ T cells sorted from blood, taken at week 4, from a patient treated with tofacitinib. Receptor source: a human donor with alopecia areata.

The rearrangement uses TRBV29-1 and TRBJ2-7; 10 nucleotides agree with TRBD1. The CDR3 extends over 15 amino acids. The trim removed 6 bases at V and 4 bases at J, leaving 12 bases unmatched. Germline assignment: CDR1 SQVTM and CDR2 ANQGSEA. The CDR3 is CSVEIPGQGIYEQYF. The CDR3 region has the DNA TGCAGCGTCGAAATACCGGGACAGGGGATATACGAGCAGTACTTC.

The V gene is TRBV7-9, the J gene TRBJ1-6; D remains unclear. Germline V gene data show CDR1 as SEHNR and CDR2 as FQNEAQ (reference sequence). Trimming left V 5 bases short and J 9 bases short, with 14 bases between. This CDR3 contains 14 residues. The CDR3 DNA reads as TGTGCCAGCAGCGATTGGAATATCGCTTCACCCCTCCACTTT. Translating it yields CASSDWNIASPLHF.

V is TRBV20-1 and J is TRBJ2-1; D is undetermined. Looked up from germline, CDR1 is DFQATT and CDR2 is SNEGSKA (reference sequence). This CDR3 has 11 amino acids. Deletions cut 3 bases from V and 8 bases from J, with 8 bases between. CDR3 protein: CSASQTDEQFF. CDR3 DNA sequence: TGCAGTGCTAGTCAAACAGATGAGCAGTTCTTC.

This rearrangement joins TRBV9 to TRBJ2-2, with D possibly called TRBD1 or TRBD2 (7 bases each). Germline V gives CDR1 SGDLS, CDR2 YYNGEE. The CDR3 contains 14 residues. V gave up 4 bases and J gave up 3 bases, with 10 bases separating them. CDR3 amino acids: CASSQGGHTGELFF. CDR3 DNA: TGTGCCAGCAGCCAGGGGGGGCACACCGGGGAGCTGTTTTTT.

CDR3: CASSSSLGAVAEAFF. The CDR3 nucleotides are TGCGCCAGCAGCTCTTCTCTCGGGGCTGTCGCTGAAGCTTTCTTT. The V call is TRBV5-1, the J call TRBJ1-1; D perhaps matches TRBD1 (5 bases). Germline CDR1 reads SGHRS; CDR2 reads YFSETQ. Trimming shortened V by 3 bases and J by 6 bases, and 18 bases separated the two germline ends. CDR3 length equals 15 residues.

The chain links TRBV30 to TRBJ1-1, with D perhaps matching TRBD1 (5 bases). V was cut by 5 bases and J by 1 base, with 11 bases left in between. Germline V gives CDR1 GTSNPN, CDR2 SVGIG (reference sequence). The CDR3 length is 13 residues. The CDR3 nucleotides are TGTGCCTGGGCCGGGACGTGGAACACTGAAGCTTTCTTT. It translates to CAWAGTWNTEAFF.

This chain links TRBV30 with TRBJ1-5; D is uncertain. Germline V gene data show CDR1 as GTSNPN and CDR2 as SVGIG (reference sequence). The CDR3 extends over 14 amino acids. Trimming took off 0 bases at V and 3 bases at J, with 9 bases between the two ends. The CDR3 DNA sequence: TGTGCCTGGAGTGTAGGGCGGCTCAATCAGCCCCAGCATTTT. Protein product: CAWSVGRLNQPQHF.

This chain joins TRBV29-1 and TRBJ1-2; no clear D gene. Germline assignment: CDR1 SQVTM and CDR2 ANQGSEA. V was cut by 5 bases and J by 1 base, with 8 bases left in between. The CDR3 sequence is 12 residues long. The CDR3 DNA follows: TGCAGCGTTCGAGATCTTAACTATGGCTACACCTTC. Amino acids: CSVRDLNYGYTF.

A few counts support this clone. The chain carries TRBV19 and TRBJ2-7; D might be TRBD1 or TRBD2, each matching 5 bases. Germline V gene sequence: CDR1 LNHDA, CDR2 SQIVND (reference sequence). The CDR3 covers 15 residues. The V gene lost 5 bases and the J gene lost 6 bases, with 20 bases spanning the gap. CDR3 region: CASSAAPGPLGEQYF. CDR3 nucleotide sequence: TGTGCCAGTAGTGCCGCCCCGGGACCCCTAGGCGAGCAGTACTTC.

The rearrangement joins TRBV5-1 to TRBJ2-1, with a possible D match to TRBD1 (6 bases). Germline CDR1 is SGHRS and CDR2 is YFSETQ. The V end lost 7 bases, the J end lost 0 bases, and 14 bases lay between the germline ends. CDR3 length equals 15 residues. The CDR3, as DNA: TGCGCCAGCGAGACAGGCCTTAGCTCCTACAATGAGCAGTTCTTC. It translates to CASETGLSSYNEQFF.

V and J are TRBV29-1 and TRBJ2-2, with D maybe TRBD1 (6 bases). V lost 6 bases and J 0 bases, leaving 17 bases between the germline ends. The CDR3 runs 16 residues. Germline V lookup: CDR1 SQVTM, CDR2 ANQGSEA. The CDR3 nucleotides are TGCAGCGTCGAAATTCCGGGACACTCGAACACCGGGGAGCTGTTTTTT. Translated: CSVEIPGHSNTGELFF.

The rearrangement joins TRBV5-1 to TRBJ1-1; 8 bases agree with TRBD1. The CDR3 consists of 13 residues. J was trimmed by 7 bases and V by 4 bases; bases with no gene match: 6. Germline CDR1 SGHRS, CDR2 YFSETQ. CDR3 coding DNA: TGCGCCAGCAGCACCGGACAGGGCTTTGAAGCTTTCTTT. Translating gives CASSTGQGFEAFF.